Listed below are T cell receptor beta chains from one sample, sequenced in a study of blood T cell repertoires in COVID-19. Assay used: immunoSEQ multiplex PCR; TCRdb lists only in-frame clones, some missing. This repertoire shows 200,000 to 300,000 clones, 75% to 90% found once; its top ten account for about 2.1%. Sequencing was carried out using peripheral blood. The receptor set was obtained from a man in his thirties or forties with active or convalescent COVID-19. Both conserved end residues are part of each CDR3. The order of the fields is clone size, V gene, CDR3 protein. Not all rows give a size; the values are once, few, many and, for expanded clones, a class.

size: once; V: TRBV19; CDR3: CASSMDWDNEQFF
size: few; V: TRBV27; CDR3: CASGVSDEKLFF
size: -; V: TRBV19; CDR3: CASGDRGLREKLFF
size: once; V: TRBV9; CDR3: CASSVMSGGSSYNEQFF
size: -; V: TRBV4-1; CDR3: CASSPTTGVLDPLHF
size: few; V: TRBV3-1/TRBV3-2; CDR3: CASSRVLNNDIQYF
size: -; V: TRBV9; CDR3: CASSVGASGGGSYEQYF
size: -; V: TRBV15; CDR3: CATSRDTGQTYEQYF
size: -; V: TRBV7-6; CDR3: CASSLGRGQTQYF
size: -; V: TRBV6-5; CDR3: CATRHDRGGYNEQFF
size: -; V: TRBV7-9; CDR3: CASSLAGDSYGYTF
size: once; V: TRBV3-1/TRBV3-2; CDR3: CASSQASGVVNEQFF
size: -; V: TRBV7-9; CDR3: CASSLVAGWYNEQFF
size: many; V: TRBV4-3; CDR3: CASSQDFRDFPLYEQFF
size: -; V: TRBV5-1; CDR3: CASSLDTNQPQHF
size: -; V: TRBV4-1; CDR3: CASSPLTADFGYSPLHF
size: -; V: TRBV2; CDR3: CASSDRDNEQFF
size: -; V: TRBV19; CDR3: CATLQGGSFGSGNTIYF
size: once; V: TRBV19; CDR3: CASSIRQQNTEAFF
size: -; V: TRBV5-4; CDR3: CASSPGEGNQPQHF
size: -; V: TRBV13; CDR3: CASTSYSGNTIYF
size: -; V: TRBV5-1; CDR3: CASSSTMTGTEKLFF
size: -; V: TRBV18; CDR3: CASSLDRESLHF
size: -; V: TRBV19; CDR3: CASNSEDTNTEAFF
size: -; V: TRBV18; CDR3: CASSTGRGINTEAFF
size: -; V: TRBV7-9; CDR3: CASSQGGIAEAFF
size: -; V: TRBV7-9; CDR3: CASSPAGTGYEQYF
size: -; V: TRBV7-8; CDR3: CASSPRTDSYEQYF